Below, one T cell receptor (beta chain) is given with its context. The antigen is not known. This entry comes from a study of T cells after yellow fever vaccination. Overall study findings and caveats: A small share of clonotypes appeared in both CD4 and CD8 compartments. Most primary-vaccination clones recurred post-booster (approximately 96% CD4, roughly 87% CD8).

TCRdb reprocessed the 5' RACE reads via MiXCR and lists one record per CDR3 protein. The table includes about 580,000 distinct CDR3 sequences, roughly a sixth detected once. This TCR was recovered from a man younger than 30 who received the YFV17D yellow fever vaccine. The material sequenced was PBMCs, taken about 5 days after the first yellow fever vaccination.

CDR3 DNA sequence: TGCGCCAGCAGTTTAACAGGGAAGAGCACAGATACGCAGTATTTT. This gives the protein CASSLTGKSTDTQYF. The J gene is TRBJ2-3, the V gene TRBV5-1; possibly TRBD1 for D (6 bases). V was clipped by 5 bases and J by 0 bases, with 13 bases between them. The CDR3 is 15 amino acids. Germline assignment: CDR1 SGHRS and CDR2 YFSETQ.